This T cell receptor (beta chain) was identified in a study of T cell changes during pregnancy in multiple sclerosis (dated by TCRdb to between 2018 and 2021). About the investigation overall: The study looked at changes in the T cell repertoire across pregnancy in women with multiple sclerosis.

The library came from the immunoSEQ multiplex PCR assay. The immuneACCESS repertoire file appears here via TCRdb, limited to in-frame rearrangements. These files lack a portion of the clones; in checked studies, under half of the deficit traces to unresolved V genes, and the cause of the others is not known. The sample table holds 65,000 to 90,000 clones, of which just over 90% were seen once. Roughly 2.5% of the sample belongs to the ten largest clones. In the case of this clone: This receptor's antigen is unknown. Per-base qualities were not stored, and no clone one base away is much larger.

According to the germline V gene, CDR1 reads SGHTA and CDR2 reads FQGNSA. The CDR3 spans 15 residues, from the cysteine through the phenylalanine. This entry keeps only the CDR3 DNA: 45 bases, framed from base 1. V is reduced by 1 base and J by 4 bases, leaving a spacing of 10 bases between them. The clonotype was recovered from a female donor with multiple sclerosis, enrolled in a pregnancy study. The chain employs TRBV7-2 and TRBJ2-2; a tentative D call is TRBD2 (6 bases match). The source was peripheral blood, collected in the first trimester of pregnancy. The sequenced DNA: TGTGCCAGCAGCTTAGTCAGCGGGTCCACCGGGGAGCTGTTTTTT. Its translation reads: CASSLVSGSTGELFF.